The table lists the clone carrying this T cell receptor (beta chain) with a count of one. Its antigen is not known. The sample comes from a study of lymphopenia after photon versus proton radiotherapy. Study observations and caveats: A bigger post-nadir fall in TCR diversity correlated inversely with survival time in deceased patients.

Germline V gene sequence: CDR1 MNHNY, CDR2 SVGAGI (reference sequence). V lost 2 bases to trimming and J lost 4 bases, with 14 bases between them. The length of the CDR3 is 15 residues. TCRdb keeps only in-frame clones here, not all; method: immunoSEQ multiplex PCR. Of some 70,000 clones listed, about 87% are singletons. This sample comprised peripheral blood, obtained from a patient treated with proton-based radiotherapy. The receptor was derived from an elderly man with esophageal cancer. The gene calls are TRBV6-6 and TRBJ1-1; D may be TRBD1 (5 bases). The CDR3 reads CASSYVDWGVTEAFF. The CDR3 DNA follows: TGTGCCAGCAGTTACGTGGACTGGGGGGTCACTGAAGCTTTCTTT.